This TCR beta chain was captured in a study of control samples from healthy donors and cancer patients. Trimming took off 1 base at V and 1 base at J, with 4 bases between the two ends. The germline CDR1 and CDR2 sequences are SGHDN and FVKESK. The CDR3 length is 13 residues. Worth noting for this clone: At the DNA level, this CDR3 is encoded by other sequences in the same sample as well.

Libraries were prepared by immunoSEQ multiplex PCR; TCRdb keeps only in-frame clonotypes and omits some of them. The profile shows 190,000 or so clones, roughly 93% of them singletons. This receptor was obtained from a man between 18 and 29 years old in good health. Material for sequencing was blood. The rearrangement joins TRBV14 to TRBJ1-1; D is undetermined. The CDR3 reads CASSQGQNTEAFF. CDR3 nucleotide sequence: TGTGCCAGCAGCCAAGGACAGAACACTGAAGCTTTCTTT.